Presented here are 30 T cell receptor beta chains from one specimen sequenced in a study of T cells expressing NK-cell markers. Reprocessing the 5' RACE reads, TCRdb reports a single entry for every CDR3 protein and omits DNA. This sample carries 350,000 to 450,000 distinct CDR3 sequences, with roughly 5.2% going to the ten biggest clones. The sample taken for sequencing was blood T cells: a sorted CD56 or NKG2C T cell subset, CD4+ or CD8+ T cells, or bulk PBMC T cells (not recorded which). These receptors were collected from a man between 18 and 69 years old in good health.

CDR3 sequence reads: CASSVGSGPNTGELFF. This rearrangement joins TRBV9 to TRBJ2-2. Germline V lookup: CDR1 SGDLS, CDR2 YYNGEE. The CDR3 runs to 16 residues.

This sequence joins TRBV9 and TRBJ1-1. This CDR3 has 17 amino acids. Germline CDR1 is SGDLS and CDR2 is YYNGEE. CDR3 protein: CASSEPGGRGRNTEAFF. Looking up the rest from reference TRBV9 and TRBJ1-1 gives the full variable domain: DSGVTQTPKHLITATGQRVTLRCSPRSGDLSVYWYQQSLDQGLQFLIQYYNGEERAKGNILERFSAQQFPDLHSELNLSSLELGDSALYFCASSEPGGRGRNTEAFFGQGTRLTVV.

This sequence joins TRBV4-1 and TRBJ2-2; TCRdb returns TRBD2, unconfirmable since there is no DNA. Germline CDR1 reads MGHRA; CDR2 reads YSYEKL. This CDR3 has 17 amino acids. CDR3 residues: CASSQERGTSDTGELFF.

This chain uses TRBV12-5 with TRBJ2-1; no DNA is available, so the TRBD1 call from TCRdb remains unchecked. Germline CDR1 is LGHNT and CDR2 is FRNRAP. This CDR3 region has 13 residues. The CDR3 here is CASGSDSYNEQFF.

The V gene is TRBV7-8, the J gene TRBJ2-4; the D gene TCRdb calls, TRBD1, cannot be checked with no DNA. The CDR3 covers 13 residues. In germline, CDR1 is SGHVS, CDR2 FQNEAQ. CDR3: CASSPGQDRIQYF. Together with reference TRBV7-8 and TRBJ2-4, the CDR3 gives the full variable domain: GAGVSQSPRYKVAKRGQDVALRCDPISGHVSLFWYQQALGQGPEFLTYFQNEAQLDKSGLPSDRFFAERPEGSVSTLKIQRTQQEDSAVYLCASSPGQDRIQYFGAGTRLSVL.

The chain couples TRBV4-1 to TRBJ2-1. The CDR3 length is 16 residues. CDR1 is MGHRA, CDR2 YSYEKL, per germline. The CDR3 sequence: CASSQVDILSYNEQFF.

CDR3 amino acids: CASSFRRDSTEAFF. J is TRBJ1-1 and V is TRBV6-5. The CDR3 length is 14 residues. Germline V lookup: CDR1 MNHEY, CDR2 SVGAGI.

The V and J genes are TRBV5-6 and TRBJ1-1; TCRdb's assignment of TRBD1 cannot be checked, as there is no DNA. The CDR3 contains 14 residues. Germline V gives CDR1 SGHDT, CDR2 YYEEEE. The CDR3 region is CASRIRGRNTEAFF.

Here the CDR3 reads CASSPHYRTSGGANTDTQYF. V and J are TRBV5-1 and TRBJ2-3; TCRdb proposes TRBD2, but this gene call is untestable without DNA. This CDR3 region has 20 residues. Germline loops: CDR1 SGHRS, CDR2 YFSETQ.

The chain combines TRBV29-1 with TRBJ2-5; TCRdb's D call, TRBD1, is unchecked because there is no DNA. Germline V gives CDR1 SQVTM, CDR2 ANQGSEA. The CDR3 has 14 residues. This CDR3 reads CSAIGQGLGETQYF.

This chain joins TRBV20-1 and TRBJ2-7; TCRdb reports TRBD2, a call that lacks DNA to check it against. This CDR3 comprises 13 residues. CDR1 DFQATT and CDR2 SNEGSKA come from the germline V gene (reference sequence). The CDR3: CSAASGGKYEQYF.

The rearrangement uses TRBV9 and TRBJ2-1; TCRdb returns TRBD1, unconfirmable since there is no DNA. The CDR3 sequence is 14 residues long. Germline V gene data show CDR1 as SGDLS and CDR2 as YYNGEE. CDR3 sequence: CASTPTDRVYEQFF.

This CDR3 reads CASSTGTDRYGYTF. The chain links TRBV5-5 to TRBJ1-2; with no DNA, the TCRdb D assignment of TRBD1 cannot be verified. The CDR3 length is 14 residues. Germline lookup yields CDR1 SGHKS and CDR2 YYEKEE (reference sequence).

The gene calls are TRBV2 and TRBJ1-1; TCRdb proposes TRBD1, but this gene call is untestable without DNA. The CDR3 is made up of 14 amino acids. Germline assignment: CDR1 SNHLY and CDR2 FYNNEI. The chain's CDR3 is CASRAGQMNTEAFF.

This chain joins TRBV20-1 and TRBJ2-3; TCRdb returns TRBD1, unconfirmable since there is no DNA. The CDR3 covers 14 residues. The germline gives CDR1 DFQATT, CDR2 SNEGSKA (reference sequence). Here the CDR3 reads CSASPRPGTDTQYF.

This chain uses TRBV29-1 with TRBJ1-1; the D call of TRBD1 rests on TCRdb alone, since no DNA is present to check it. This CDR3 contains 13 residues. Looked up from germline, CDR1 is SQVTM and CDR2 is ANQGSEA. This CDR3 is CSVRDRVGTEAFF.

V usage is TRBV5-1 and J usage is TRBJ2-5. The CDR3 is made up of 15 amino acids. Germline CDR1 reads SGHRS; CDR2 reads YFSETQ. The CDR3 loop is CASSTQPTEQETQYF.

The chain carries TRBV9 and TRBJ2-5; without DNA, the TCRdb call of TRBD2 cannot be checked. Germline CDR1 SGDLS, CDR2 YYNGEE. The CDR3 loop spans 19 amino acids. CDR3: CASSVVPFLAGDHRETQYF.

This rearrangement joins TRBV30 to TRBJ1-5. There are 13 residues in the CDR3. Germline CDR1 is GTSNPN and CDR2 is SVGIG (reference sequence). CDR3: CAWSPLADQPQHF.

The chain is built from TRBV7-3 and TRBJ2-3; TCRdb designates TRBD1, a call that cannot be tested without DNA. CDR3 length equals 17 residues. The germline CDR1 and CDR2 sequences are SGHTA and FQGTGA. This CDR3 is CASSLPYRDRSTDTQYF.

The chain employs TRBV27 and TRBJ1-5; TCRdb picks TRBD1, but there is no DNA to check that call. The CDR3 sequence is 15 residues long. Per the germline V gene, CDR1 is MNHEY and CDR2 is SMNVEV (reference sequence). CDR3: CASSSYGQGRQPQHF.

The rearrangement links TRBV7-3 to TRBJ2-3; TCRdb selects TRBD1, and the lack of DNA leaves this call unchecked. Germline CDR1 and CDR2: SGHTA and FQGTGA. CDR3 length equals 15 residues. This CDR3 reads CASSLSTLRADTQYF.

The chain links TRBV7-2 to TRBJ2-1; with no DNA, the TCRdb D assignment of TRBD2 cannot be verified. Germline V gene sequence: CDR1 SGHTA, CDR2 FQGNSA. CDR3 length: 14 amino acids. The CDR3 is CASSPFLAGAEQFF.

V is TRBV12-3 or TRBV12-4 and J is TRBJ1-3. The CDR3 runs to 13 residues. The CDR3: CASKSLSGNTIYF.

This chain connects TRBV15 to TRBJ1-1; TCRdb calls TRBD1, which cannot be checked without DNA. Germline V gene lookup returns CDR1 LNHNV and CDR2 YYDKDF (reference sequence). CDR3 size: 13 residues. CDR3 loop: CATSSPWATEAFF. The complete variable domain, with remaining parts taken from reference TRBV15 and TRBJ1-1, reads DAMVIQNPRYQVTQFGKPVTLSCSQTLNHNVMYWYQQKSSQAPKLLFHYYDKDFNNEADTPDNFQSRRPNTSFCFLDIRSPGLGDTAMYLCATSSPWATEAFFGQGTRLTVV.

The V call is TRBV29-1, the J call TRBJ2-3; TCRdb indicates TRBD1, and absent DNA this call remains unverified. Germline assignment: CDR1 SQVTM and CDR2 ANQGSEA. This CDR3 contains 13 residues. The CDR3 spells CSETGGRTDTQYF.

The genes are TRBV15 and TRBJ2-5; TCRdb designates TRBD2, a call that cannot be tested without DNA. CDR3 length: 14 amino acids. Germline CDR1 is LNHNV and CDR2 is YYDKDF (reference sequence). This CDR3 reads CATSPRGARETQYF.

This chain links TRBV25-1 with TRBJ1-6. Per the germline V gene, CDR1 is MGHDK and CDR2 is SYGVNS. CDR3 length: 12 residues. CDR3 protein: CASTYGNSPLHF.

V is TRBV5-1 and J is TRBJ1-1; absent DNA, TCRdb's TRBD1 call cannot be checked. The germline CDR1 and CDR2 sequences are SGHRS and YFSETQ. This CDR3 region has 15 residues. CDR3: CASTTNRGQNTEAFF.

This sequence joins TRBV19 and TRBJ2-5; TCRdb's D call of TRBD1 is untestable without DNA. Germline assignment: CDR1 LNHDA and CDR2 SQIVND (reference sequence). The CDR3 contains 14 residues. The CDR3 loop is CASTTPGTEETQYF.